This TCR beta chain is from a study of cytotoxic CD8 clonotypes in ibrutinib-treated CLL. Overall study findings and caveats: Clonality was elevated at ibrutinib response and had returned toward baseline at progression. Sampling times differed between sustained-remission and progressing patients.

Sequencing used immunoSEQ multiplex PCR; TCRdb keeps in-frame clones, though not all of them. The sample consists of around 310,000 clones, roughly 85% of them appearing once. Concerning this clone itself: No antigen is known for it.

Deletions cut 3 bases from V and 0 bases from J, with 6 bases between. In germline, CDR1 is SGHTA, CDR2 FQGNSA. The CDR3 spans 14 residues. This clonotype originated in a human donor with chronic lymphocytic leukemia. The sequencing used PBMCs, collected before ibrutinib treatment. The chain carries TRBV7-2 and TRBJ1-3; D uncertain. The chain's CDR3 is CASSLLYSGNTIYF. CDR3 nucleotides: TGTGCCAGCAGCTTGTTGTACTCTGGAAACACCATATATTTT.